The sequence of this T cell receptor beta chain was determined in a study of molecular identifiers for immune sequencing clone quantification. Previously described methods and listed TCR primers were used for bulk TCR libraries. TCRdb used MiXCR to reprocess the PCR reads, holding one entry per CDR3 protein. This table has 490,000 or so distinct CDR3 sequences, around 21% appearing once. This receptor was identified in a human donor in good health. Some libraries in this study had Jurkat cell RNA spiked in. Sequencing was done on a sample of naive CD8+ T cells from blood, with Jurkat cell RNA spiked in. Subset denoted: FACS-sorted CD8+CD4-CCR7+CD45RA+ naive T cells.

The CDR3 nucleotides read TGTGCCAGCAGTTACAAGGGTTTTGTTCACGAGCAGTACTTC. Translation: CASSYKGFVHEQYF. V usage is TRBV6-5 and J usage is TRBJ2-7; D gene unclear. Trimming cost V 2 bases and J 5 bases, with 13 bases left between them. The CDR3 loop spans 14 amino acids. Germline V gene lookup returns CDR1 MNHEY and CDR2 SVGAGI.